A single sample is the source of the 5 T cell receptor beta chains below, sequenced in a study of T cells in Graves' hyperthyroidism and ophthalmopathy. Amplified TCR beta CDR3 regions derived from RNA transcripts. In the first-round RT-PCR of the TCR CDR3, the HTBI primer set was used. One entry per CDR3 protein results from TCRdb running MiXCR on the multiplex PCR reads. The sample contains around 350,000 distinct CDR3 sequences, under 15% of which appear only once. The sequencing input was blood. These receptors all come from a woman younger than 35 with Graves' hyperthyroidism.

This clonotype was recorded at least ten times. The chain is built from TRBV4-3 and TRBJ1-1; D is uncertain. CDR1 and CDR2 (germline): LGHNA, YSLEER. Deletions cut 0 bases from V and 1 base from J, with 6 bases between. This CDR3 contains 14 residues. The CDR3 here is CASSQEVQNTEAFF. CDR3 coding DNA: TGCGCCAGCAGCCAAGAGGTCCAGAACACTGAAGCTTTCTTT.

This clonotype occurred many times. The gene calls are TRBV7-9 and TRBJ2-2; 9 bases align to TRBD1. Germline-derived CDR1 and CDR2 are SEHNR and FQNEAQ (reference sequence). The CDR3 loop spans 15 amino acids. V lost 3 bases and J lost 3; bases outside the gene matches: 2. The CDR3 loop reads CASSFGTGYTGELFF. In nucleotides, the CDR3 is TGTGCCAGCAGCTTCGGGACAGGGTACACCGGGGAGCTGTTTTTT.

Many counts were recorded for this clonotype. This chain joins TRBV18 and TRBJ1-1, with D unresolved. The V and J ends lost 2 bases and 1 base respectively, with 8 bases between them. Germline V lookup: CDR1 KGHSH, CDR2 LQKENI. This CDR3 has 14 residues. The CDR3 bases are TGTGCCAGCTCACCAAGGGCAAGGAACACTGAAGCTTTCTTT. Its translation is CASSPRARNTEAFF.

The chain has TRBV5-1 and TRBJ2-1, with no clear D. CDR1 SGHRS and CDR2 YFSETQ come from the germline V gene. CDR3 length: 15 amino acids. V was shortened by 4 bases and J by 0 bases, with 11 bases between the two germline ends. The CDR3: CASSRQSSSYNEQFF. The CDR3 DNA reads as TGCGCCAGCAGCCGACAAAGTAGCTCCTACAATGAGCAGTTCTTC.

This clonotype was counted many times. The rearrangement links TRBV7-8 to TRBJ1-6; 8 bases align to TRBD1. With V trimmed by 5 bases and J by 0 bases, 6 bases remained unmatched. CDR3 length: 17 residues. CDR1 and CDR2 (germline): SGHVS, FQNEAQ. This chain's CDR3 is CASSPWTGSSYNSPLHF. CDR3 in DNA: TGTGCCAGCAGCCCCTGGACAGGGAGCTCCTATAATTCACCCCTCCACTTT.